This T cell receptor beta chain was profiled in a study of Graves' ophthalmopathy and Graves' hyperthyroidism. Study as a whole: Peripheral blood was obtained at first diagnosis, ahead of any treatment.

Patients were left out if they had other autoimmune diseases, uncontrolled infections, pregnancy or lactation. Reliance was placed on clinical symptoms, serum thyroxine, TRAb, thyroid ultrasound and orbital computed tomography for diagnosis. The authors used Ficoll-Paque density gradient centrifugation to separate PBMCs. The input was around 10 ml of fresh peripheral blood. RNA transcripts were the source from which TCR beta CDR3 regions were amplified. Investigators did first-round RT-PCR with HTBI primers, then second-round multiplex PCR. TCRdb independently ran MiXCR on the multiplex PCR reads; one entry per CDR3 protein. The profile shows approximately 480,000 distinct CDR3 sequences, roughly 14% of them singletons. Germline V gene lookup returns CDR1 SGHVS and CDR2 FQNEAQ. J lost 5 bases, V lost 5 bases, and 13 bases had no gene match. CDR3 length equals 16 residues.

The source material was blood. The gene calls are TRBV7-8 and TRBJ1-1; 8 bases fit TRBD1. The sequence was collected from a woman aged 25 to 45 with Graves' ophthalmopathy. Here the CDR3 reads CASSGYRGFGSTEAFF. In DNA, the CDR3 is TGTGCCAGCAGCGGATACAGGGGGTTCGGTAGTACTGAAGCTTTCTTT.